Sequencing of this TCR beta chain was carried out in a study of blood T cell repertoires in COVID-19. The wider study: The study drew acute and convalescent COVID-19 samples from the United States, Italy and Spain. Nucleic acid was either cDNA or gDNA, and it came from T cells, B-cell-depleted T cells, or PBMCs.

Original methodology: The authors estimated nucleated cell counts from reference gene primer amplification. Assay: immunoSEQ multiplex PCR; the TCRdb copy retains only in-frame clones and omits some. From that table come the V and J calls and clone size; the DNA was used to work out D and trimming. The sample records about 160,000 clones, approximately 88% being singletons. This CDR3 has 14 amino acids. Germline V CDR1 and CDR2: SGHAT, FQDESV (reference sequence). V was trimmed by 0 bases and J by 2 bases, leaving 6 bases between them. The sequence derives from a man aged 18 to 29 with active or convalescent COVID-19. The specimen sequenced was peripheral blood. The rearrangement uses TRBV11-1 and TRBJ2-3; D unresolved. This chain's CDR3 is CASSLAQSTDTQYF. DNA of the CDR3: TGTGCCAGCAGCTTAGCACAGTCCACAGATACGCAGTATTTT.